This TCR beta chain emerged from a study of T cells in Graves' hyperthyroidism and ophthalmopathy. CDR1 GTSNPN and CDR2 SVGIG come from the germline V gene (reference sequence). This CDR3 comprises 15 residues. The TCR beta CDR3 regions underwent amplification using RNA transcripts as the source. First-round RT-PCR targeting the TCR CDR3 was performed with the HTBI primer set. TCRdb reanalysed the multiplex PCR reads using MiXCR and keeps one entry per CDR3 protein. The table shows a few hundred thousand distinct CDR3 sequences, with 15% occurring only once. To note about this clonotype: Compared with germline, one end of the junction differs, possibly owing to a read error.

The rearrangement joins TRBV30 to TRBJ2-7, with 9 bases matching TRBD1. The TCR was taken from a woman between 25 and 40 years old with Graves' hyperthyroidism. The specimen sequenced was blood. CDR3 in amino acids: CARSVRGQGGHEQYF. The CDR3 DNA is TGTGCCCGGAGTGTACGGGGACAGGGTGGACACGAGCAGTACTTC.